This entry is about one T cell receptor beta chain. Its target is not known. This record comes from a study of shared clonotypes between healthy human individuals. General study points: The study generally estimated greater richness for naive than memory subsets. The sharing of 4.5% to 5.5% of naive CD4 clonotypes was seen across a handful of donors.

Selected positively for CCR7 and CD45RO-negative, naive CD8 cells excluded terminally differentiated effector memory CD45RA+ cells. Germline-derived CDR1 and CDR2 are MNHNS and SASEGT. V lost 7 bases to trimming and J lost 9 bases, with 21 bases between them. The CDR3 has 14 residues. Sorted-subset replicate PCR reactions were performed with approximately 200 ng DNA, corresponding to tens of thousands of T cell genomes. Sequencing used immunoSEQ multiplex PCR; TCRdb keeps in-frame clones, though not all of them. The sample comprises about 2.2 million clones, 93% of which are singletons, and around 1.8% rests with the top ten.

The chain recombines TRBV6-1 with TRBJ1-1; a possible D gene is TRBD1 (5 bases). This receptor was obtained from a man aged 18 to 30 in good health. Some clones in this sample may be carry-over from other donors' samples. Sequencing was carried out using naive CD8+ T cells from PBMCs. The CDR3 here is CASTTPGHLSQAFF. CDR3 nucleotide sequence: TGTGCCAGCACCACCCCAGGGCATCTTTCGCAAGCTTTCTTT.